A selection of T cell receptor beta chains follows, all from one sample in a study of beta chain features in type 1 diabetes. Only in-frame clones appear in the TCRdb table, and some are missing; sequencing was by immunoSEQ multiplex PCR. The table shows about 400,000 clones, with over 9.5% occurring only once. Sequenced sample: naive CD4+ T cells from blood. These receptors were collected from a man between 18 and 29 years old in good health. CDR3s include the opening cysteine and the closing phenylalanine or tryptophan. Each record gives: clone size, V gene, J gene, D gene, CDR3 protein, CDR3 DNA. A D gene is named only where the DNA matches it firmly. The size of a clone is reported for some rows only, either as once, few or many, or as a class for expanded clones.

>few|TRBV5-1|TRBJ1-1|NA
CASSDHAVMNTEAFF
TGCGCCAGCAGCGATCACGCAGTCATGAACACTGAAGCTTTCTTT
>NA|TRBV6-5|TRBJ1-2|NA
CASSYYAQASYGYTF
TGTGCCAGCAGTTACTATGCGCAGGCAAGCTATGGCTACACCTTC
>NA|TRBV19|TRBJ2-1|TRBD2
CASSKGLAGNEQFF
TGTGCCAGTAGTAAGGGACTAGCGGGAAATGAGCAGTTCTTC
>once|TRBV19|TRBJ2-7|TRBD1
CASSIVPGQALYEQYF
TGTGCCAGTAGTATCGTCCCGGGACAGGCCTTATACGAGCAGTACTTC
>NA|TRBV18|TRBJ1-1|TRBD1
CASSTGQGYTEAFF
TGTGCCAGCTCGACCGGACAGGGGTATACTGAAGCTTTCTTT
>NA|TRBV4-2|TRBJ2-1|NA
CASSQDSPAVTVYEQFF
TGTGCCAGCAGCCAAGACTCCCCCGCGGTCACGGTCTATGAGCAGTTCTTC
>few|TRBV30|TRBJ1-2|NA
CAWSVGLAARNYGYTF
TGTGCCTGGAGTGTAGGTTTGGCAGCGCGTAACTATGGCTACACCTTC
>NA|TRBV6-6|TRBJ2-7|NA
CASTKGHNYEQYF
TGTGCCAGCACCAAGGGACACAATTACGAGCAGTACTTC
>NA|TRBV5-4|TRBJ2-5|TRBD1
CASSQRTGGETQYF
TGTGCCAGCAGCCAACGGACAGGGGGCGAGACCCAGTACTTC
>once|TRBV27|TRBJ2-5|TRBD1
CASRGQGTRETQYF
TGTGCCAGCAGGGGACAGGGGACCCGAGAGACCCAGTACTTC
>few|TRBV29-1|TRBJ1-6|TRBD1
CSARTGDSYNSPLHF
TGCAGCGCTCGGACAGGGGACTCCTATAATTCACCCCTCCACTTT
>NA|TRBV20-1|TRBJ2-3|NA
CSARRRDTQYF
TGCAGTGCTAGACGTCGGGATACGCAGTATTTT
>few|TRBV5-1|TRBJ2-1|NA
CASSLEGGNEQFF
TGCGCCAGCAGCTTGGAGGGGGGGAATGAGCAGTTCTTC
>few|TRBV19|TRBJ1-2|TRBD1
CASSPGQGFYGYTF
TGTGCCAGTAGTCCGGGACAGGGCTTCTATGGCTACACCTTC
>few|TRBV18|TRBJ1-1|TRBD1
CASSDRVVDTEAFF
TGTGCCAGCTCGGACAGGGTTGTAGACACTGAAGCTTTCTTT
>few|TRBV7-2|TRBJ2-5|NA
CASSLERQETQYF
TGTGCCAGCAGCTTAGAGCGGCAAGAGACCCAGTACTTC
>NA|TRBV6-5|TRBJ2-6|NA
CASSYRGGANVLTF
TGTGCCAGCAGTTACCGAGGGGGGGCCAACGTCCTGACTTTC
>few|TRBV18|TRBJ2-7|TRBD1
CASSPMDRGYEQYF
TGTGCCAGCTCACCTATGGACAGGGGCTACGAGCAGTACTTC
>few|TRBV28|TRBJ2-1|TRBD2
CASSQGGSGSRDEQFF
TGTGCCAGCAGTCAAGGGGGTAGCGGGAGTAGGGATGAGCAGTTCTTC
>few|TRBV28|TRBJ2-1|TRBD2
CASRLPLAGVQNEQFF
TGTGCCAGCAGACTCCCTCTAGCGGGAGTTCAGAATGAGCAGTTCTTC
>NA|TRBV30|TRBJ1-4|NA
CAWTKTARNEKLFF
TGTGCCTGGACGAAGACAGCGAGGAATGAAAAACTGTTTTTT
>few|TRBV7-3|TRBJ1-2|NA
CASSPTATTNYGYTF
TGTGCCAGCAGCCCCACCGCCACAACTAACTATGGCTACACCTTC
>few|TRBV15|TRBJ2-7|NA
CATSTRQAFNYEQYF
TGTGCCACCAGCACAAGACAGGCCTTCAACTACGAGCAGTACTTC
>NA|TRBV7-2|TRBJ2-7|TRBD1
CASSLAGQGTYEQYF
TGTGCCAGCAGCTTAGCTGGACAGGGCACCTACGAGCAGTACTTC
>NA|TRBV7-3|TRBJ1-1|NA
CASSLGSRRGSEAFF
TGTGCCAGCAGCTTAGGATCTAGGAGGGGCTCTGAAGCTTTCTTT
>NA|TRBV19|TRBJ2-5|TRBD2
CASSRLAGGLQETQYF
TGTGCCAGTAGTAGACTAGCGGGGGGGCTCCAAGAGACCCAGTACTTC
>NA|TRBV11-2|TRBJ2-7|NA
CASSPLGRAYEQYF
TGTGCCAGCAGCCCGTTGGGCAGAGCCTACGAGCAGTACTTC
>NA|TRBV30|TRBJ1-2|TRBD1
CAWRHDRDQVYYGYTF
TGTGCCTGGAGACACGACAGGGATCAAGTTTACTATGGCTACACCTTC
>few|TRBV6-6|TRBJ2-1|TRBD2
CASTRGGSYNEQFF
TGTGCCAGCACCCGGGGGGGGTCCTACAATGAGCAGTTCTTC
>few|TRBV29-1|TRBJ1-1|NA
CSVATGNTEAFF
TGCAGCGTTGCAACGGGGAACACTGAAGCTTTCTTT
>few|TRBV25-1|TRBJ2-7|TRBD2
CASSELAGGTYEQYF
TGTGCCAGCAGTGAACTGGCGGGAGGAACCTACGAGCAGTACTTC
>NA|TRBV6-5|TRBJ2-3|NA
CASRVMRGGADTQYF
TGTGCCAGCCGGGTGATGCGAGGTGGGGCGGATACGCAGTATTTT
>NA|TRBV30|TRBJ2-1|TRBD2
CAWSVSGGGQFF
TGTGCCTGGAGTGTGTCGGGGGGTGGGCAGTTCTTC
>NA|TRBV29-1|TRBJ1-2|NA
CSVEGSRRGMYGYTF
TGCAGCGTTGAGGGTAGTCGTAGGGGGATGTATGGCTACACCTTC
>NA|TRBV15|TRBJ2-1|NA
CATGTPRYNEQFF
TGTGCCACCGGGACTCCCCGGTACAATGAGCAGTTCTTC
>NA|TRBV28|TRBJ2-7|TRBD2
CASSLGGRTTYEQYF
TGTGCCAGCAGTTTGGGCGGGAGGACCACCTACGAGCAGTACTTC
>NA|TRBV19|TRBJ2-7|NA
CASSGEQYF
TGTGCTTCCTCGGGCGAGCAGTACTTC
>few|TRBV18|TRBJ2-3|TRBD2
CASSPTSGTDTQYF
TGTGCCAGCTCACCGACTAGCGGGACAGATACGCAGTATTTT
>few|TRBV9|TRBJ2-3|NA
CASSVKAGPGSTQYF
TGTGCCAGCAGCGTGAAGGCAGGCCCAGGTAGTACGCAGTATTTT
>NA|TRBV25-1|TRBJ2-1|TRBD2
CASSAGLAGEQFF
TGTGCCAGCAGTGCGGGACTAGCTGGTGAGCAGTTCTTC
>NA|TRBV28|TRBJ2-2|TRBD2
CASSPRGSGRNTGELFF
TGTGCCAGCAGCCCGCGGGGTAGCGGGAGGAACACCGGGGAGCTGTTTTTT
>NA|TRBV19|TRBJ2-2|NA
CATNAGYAGELFF
TGTGCCACTAACGCGGGGTACGCCGGGGAGCTGTTTTTT
>NA|TRBV28|TRBJ2-7|TRBD1
CASSLDRGGGEQYF
TGTGCCAGCAGTTTGGACAGGGGAGGTGGGGAGCAGTACTTC
>NA|TRBV5-1|TRBJ1-1|NA
CASSSAGSPNTEAFF
TGCGCCAGCAGCTCGGCAGGGTCCCCGAACACTGAAGCTTTCTTT
>NA|TRBV18|TRBJ2-7|TRBD2
CASSTTSGGNVEQYF
TGTGCCAGCTCGACGACTAGCGGGGGAAATGTCGAGCAGTACTTC
>NA|TRBV6-4|TRBJ1-6|NA
CASSDSLGALLHF
TGTGCCAGCAGTGACTCACTGGGGGCTCTGCTCCACTTT
>few|TRBV9|TRBJ2-5|NA
CASSEAGWWQFQETQYF
TGTGCCAGCAGCGAGGCGGGATGGTGGCAGTTCCAAGAGACCCAGTACTTC
>few|TRBV7-9|TRBJ1-1|NA
CAARRGIGAEAFF
TGTGCCGCCCGAAGGGGAATTGGCGCTGAAGCTTTCTTT
>NA|TRBV13|TRBJ2-5|TRBD2
CASSLSFGSGGEETQYF
TGTGCCAGCAGCTTATCATTTGGTAGCGGGGGGGAGGAGACCCAGTACTTC
>NA|TRBV18|TRBJ2-1|NA
CASSPRVDNEQFF
TGTGCCAGCTCACCCCGAGTTGACAATGAGCAGTTCTTC
>NA|TRBV4-2|TRBJ1-6|TRBD1
CASSQPRQGQNSPLHF
TGTGCCAGCAGCCAACCGCGACAGGGGCAGAATTCACCCCTCCACTTT
>NA|TRBV18|TRBJ2-3|TRBD2
CASSRTRTGDTQYF
TGTGCCAGCTCACGGACTAGAACAGGAGATACGCAGTATTTT
>NA|TRBV19|TRBJ1-4|NA
CASSIGPDTLGEKLFF
TGTGCCAGTAGTATAGGTCCGGACACCCTTGGTGAAAAACTGTTTTTT
>few|TRBV11-2|TRBJ1-2|TRBD1
CASTGQGGYGYTF
TGTGCCAGCACCGGACAGGGCGGCTATGGCTACACCTTC
>few|TRBV30|TRBJ2-7|TRBD2
CACPTSGRARLSYEQYF
TGTGCCTGCCCAACTAGCGGGAGGGCCCGATTATCGTACGAGCAGTACTTC
>NA|TRBV7-9|TRBJ1-6|TRBD1
CASRPPGQDNSPLHF
TGTGCCAGCAGGCCACCGGGACAGGATAATTCACCCCTCCACTTT